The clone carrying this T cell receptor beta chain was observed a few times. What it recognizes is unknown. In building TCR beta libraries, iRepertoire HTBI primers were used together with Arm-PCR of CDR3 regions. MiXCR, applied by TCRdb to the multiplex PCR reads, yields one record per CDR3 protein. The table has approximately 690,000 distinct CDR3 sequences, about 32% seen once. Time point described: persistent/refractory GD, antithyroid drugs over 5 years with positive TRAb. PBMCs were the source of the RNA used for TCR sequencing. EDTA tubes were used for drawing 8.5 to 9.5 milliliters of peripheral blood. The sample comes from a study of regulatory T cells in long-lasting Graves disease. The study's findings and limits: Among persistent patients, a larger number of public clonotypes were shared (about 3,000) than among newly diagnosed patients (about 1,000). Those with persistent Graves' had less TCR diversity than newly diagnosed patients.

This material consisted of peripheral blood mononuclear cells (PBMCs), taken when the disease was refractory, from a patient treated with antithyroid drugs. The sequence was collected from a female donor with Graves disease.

CDR3 sequence: CASSGSRMRGTGTEAFF. For the CDR3, the DNA is TGTGCCAGCAGTGGGTCGAGAATGAGGGGGACGGGCACTGAAGCTTTCTTT. The V and J genes are TRBV6-1 and TRBJ1-1, with D possibly being TRBD1 (6 bases). V lost 4 bases and J 4 bases, leaving 22 bases between the germline ends. CDR3 size: 17 residues. The germline V gene encodes CDR1 MNHNS and CDR2 SASEGT.